Below, 2 T cell receptor beta chains from the same sample are listed, as sequenced in a study of OX40 agonist ivuxolimab in advanced cancers. The repertoire was sequenced with immunoSEQ multiplex PCR; TCRdb's copy has only in-frame clones and lacks some. The data show about 79,000 clones, with 80% to 90% seen just once and about 4% held by the top ten. The starting material was CD4+ or CD8+ T cells sorted from blood, obtained in a trial of the OX40 agonist ivuxolimab. These receptor sequences come from an adult with an advanced solid tumor such as melanoma, head and neck, liver or kidney cancer.

The chain couples TRBV5-1 to TRBJ1-1, with D hard to call. V dropped 1 base and J dropped 5 bases, with 15 bases sitting between them. The CDR3 runs to 15 residues. Germline V gene lookup returns CDR1 SGHRS and CDR2 YFSETQ. CDR3 DNA sequence: TGCGCCAGCAGCTTGTTGGAGCGGGGTAGGACTGAAGCTTTCTTT. This gives the protein CASSLLERGRTEAFF.

This clone was seen only once. The chain recombines TRBV14 with TRBJ2-5, with 7 bases lining up with TRBD1. This CDR3 has 14 residues. V was pared by 1 base and J by 5 bases, with 4 bases of the junction left unmatched. CDR1 is SGHDN, CDR2 FVKESK, per germline. CDR3 DNA: TGTGCCAGCAGCCAAGCCGACAGGGAGGAGACCCAGTACTTC. It translates to CASSQADREETQYF.